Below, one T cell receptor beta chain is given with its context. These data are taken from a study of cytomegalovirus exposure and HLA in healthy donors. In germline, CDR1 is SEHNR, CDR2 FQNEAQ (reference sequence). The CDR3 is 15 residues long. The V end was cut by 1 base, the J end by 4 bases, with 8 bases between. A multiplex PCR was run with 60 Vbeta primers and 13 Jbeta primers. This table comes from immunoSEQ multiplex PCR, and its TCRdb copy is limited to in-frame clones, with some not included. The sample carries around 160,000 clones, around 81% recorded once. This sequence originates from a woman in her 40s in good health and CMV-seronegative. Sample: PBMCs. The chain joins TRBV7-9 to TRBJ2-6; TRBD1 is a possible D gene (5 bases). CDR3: CASSLEGAGANVLTF. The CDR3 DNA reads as TGTGCCAGCAGCTTAGAAGGGGCCGGGGCCAACGTCCTGACTTTC.